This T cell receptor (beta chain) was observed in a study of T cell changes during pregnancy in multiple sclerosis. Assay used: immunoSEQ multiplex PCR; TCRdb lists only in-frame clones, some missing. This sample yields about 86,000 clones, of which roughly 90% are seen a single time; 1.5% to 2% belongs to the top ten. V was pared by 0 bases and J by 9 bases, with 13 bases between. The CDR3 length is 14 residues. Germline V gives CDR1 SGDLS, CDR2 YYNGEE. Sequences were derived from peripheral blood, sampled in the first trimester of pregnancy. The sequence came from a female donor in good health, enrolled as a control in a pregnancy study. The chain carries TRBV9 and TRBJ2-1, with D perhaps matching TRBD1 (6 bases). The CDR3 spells CASSVGGPRGEQFF. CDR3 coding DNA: TGTGCCAGCAGCGTAGGCGGACCCAGGGGTGAGCAGTTCTTC.